This T cell receptor (beta chain) was sequenced during a study of T cells in Graves' hyperthyroidism and ophthalmopathy. Study-level findings and limits: Ophthalmopathy and stable hyperthyroidism were separated by a 13 V-J model.

The study enrolled patients aged 18 to 65 with newly diagnosed hyperthyroidism of under 2 months' duration. Patients were excluded for uncontrolled infection, other autoimmune disease, pregnancy or lactation. The CDR3 has 12 residues. Germline values: CDR1 SGHKS, CDR2 YYEKEE (reference sequence). Trimming shortened V by 4 bases and J by 8 bases, and 12 bases separated the two germline ends. This clonotype has more than one count but fewer than ten. Its antigen is unidentified. Regions amplified from RNA transcripts were the TCR beta CDR3 regions. HTBI primers were employed in a first-round RT-PCR of the TCR CDR3. Each CDR3 protein gets one entry after TCRdb re-called the multiplex PCR reads with MiXCR. The sample shows about 420,000 distinct CDR3 sequences, roughly 15% of them seen only once.

This receptor was taken from a woman aged 18-29 years with Graves' hyperthyroidism. This chain links TRBV5-5 with TRBJ1-2; D gene ambiguous. The material sequenced was blood. CDR3 protein: CASSRAPQGYTF. CDR3 nucleotides: TGTGCCAGCAGCCGGGCCCCCCAGGGCTACACCTTC. The entire variable domain, with the rest obtained from reference TRBV5-5 and TRBJ1-2, is as follows: DAGVTQSPTHLIKTRGQQVTLRCSPISGHKSVSWYQQVLGQGPQFIFQYYEKEERGRGNFPDRFSARQFPNYSSELNVNALLLGDSALYLCASSRAPQGYTFGSGTRLTVV.